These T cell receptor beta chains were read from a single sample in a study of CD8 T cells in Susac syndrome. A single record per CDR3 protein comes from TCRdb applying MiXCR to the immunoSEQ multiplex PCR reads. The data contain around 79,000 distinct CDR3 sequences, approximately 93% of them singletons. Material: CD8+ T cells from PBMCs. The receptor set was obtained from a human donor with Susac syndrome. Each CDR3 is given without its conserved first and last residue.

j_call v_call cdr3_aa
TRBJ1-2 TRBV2 ARDRGLNYGYT
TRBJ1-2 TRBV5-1 ASSPRGYGYT
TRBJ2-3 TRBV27 ASSSGQATDTQY
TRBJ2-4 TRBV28 ASSFLPRAGNIQY
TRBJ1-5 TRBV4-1 ASSQDDSNQPQH
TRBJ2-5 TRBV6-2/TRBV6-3 ASSCSAGEVETQY
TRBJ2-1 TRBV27 ASSFLDREDYNEQF
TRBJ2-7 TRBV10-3 AISGGTSGYEQY
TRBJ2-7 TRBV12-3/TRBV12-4 ASSSGGWHEQY
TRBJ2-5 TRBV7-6 ASSSWTSGGWMKTQY
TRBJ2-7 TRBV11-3 ASSRWTGDEQY
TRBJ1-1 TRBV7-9 ASSLGFPTGEMNTEAF
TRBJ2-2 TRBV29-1 SVEDRRAGDPYTGELF
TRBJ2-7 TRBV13 ASSSASSSDPYEQY
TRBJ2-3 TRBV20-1 SATILAVADTQY
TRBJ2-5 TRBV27 ASTRRGGPQETQY
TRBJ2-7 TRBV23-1 ASSSARGPYEQY
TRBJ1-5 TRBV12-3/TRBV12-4 ASSLLNQPQH
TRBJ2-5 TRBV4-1 ASSQVIAAQETQY
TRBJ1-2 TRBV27 ASSLGQRNGYT
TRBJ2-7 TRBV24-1 ATEGGSYEQY
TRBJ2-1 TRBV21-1 ASSKVGQGWDEQF
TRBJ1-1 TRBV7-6 ASSQTGGTEAF
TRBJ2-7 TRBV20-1 SARQSSYEQY
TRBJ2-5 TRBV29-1 SVDPSGRSQETQY
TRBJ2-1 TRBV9 ASSVESGGAHEQF
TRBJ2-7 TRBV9 ASSGPPGEQY
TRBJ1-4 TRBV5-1 ASSGPANEKLF
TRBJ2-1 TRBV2 ASSDEASYNEQF
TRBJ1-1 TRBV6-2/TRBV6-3 ASSYTDTNTEAF